The clone carrying this T cell receptor beta chain occurred a few times. The antigen is undetermined. The data were taken from a study of CD8 T cells in ankylosing spondylitis. General study findings and limits: Reportedly, significant enrichment of disease-linked clones occurred in matched ankylosing spondylitis synovial fluid. Certain motif variants had earlier appeared in reactive arthritis synovial fluid and blood. Clones linked to disease, bearing a CD8+ phenotype, were relatively rare in peripheral blood. There was a TCR beta motif, made of several highly homologous variants, that appeared characteristic of ankylosing spondylitis blood.

V was pared by 6 bases and J by 6 bases, with 17 bases between. The CDR3 runs 14 residues. A single record per CDR3 protein comes from TCRdb applying MiXCR to the 5' RACE reads. The table includes some 130,000 distinct CDR3 sequences, approximately 17% detected once. This TCR was sampled from a male donor with ankylosing spondylitis. The sample consisted of blood, either unsorted or a sorted T cell fraction (not recorded which). The chain employs TRBV12-3 or TRBV12-4 and TRBJ1-2; D gene uncertain. The DNA for the CDR3 is TGTGCCAGCAGGCATGGGCCAAGATATGATGGCTACACCTTC. It codes for CASRHGPRYDGYTF.